The clone carrying this T cell receptor (beta chain) was observed a handful of times. What it recognizes is unknown. The entry originates in a study of cytomegalovirus exposure and HLA in healthy donors. Study-level findings and limits: The authors considered a cluster of highly shared sequence variants likely to be a sequencing artifact. Reportedly, a later analysis found an Asian-associated ancestry cluster had fewer N-insertions than the approximately 670-donor mean. Some TCR beta chains (164 of them) were listed as cytomegalovirus-associated. Highest at DRB1 and lowest at HLA-C, TCR association rates differed among HLA loci in a later analysis.

The study ran its PCR with 60 Vbeta and 13 Jbeta primers. This table comes from immunoSEQ multiplex PCR, and its TCRdb copy is limited to in-frame clones, with some not included. The data show roughly 120,000 clones, with 8.5% to 10% seen just once and roughly 3% held by the top ten. CDR1 and CDR2 from the germline V gene are SGHAT and FQNNGV. Trimming removed 4 bases from V and 3 bases from J; junction bases left unmatched: 15. This CDR3 comprises 19 residues. Input material: PBMCs. This TCR came from a man aged 25-40 years in good health and CMV-seronegative. The chain joins TRBV11-2 to TRBJ2-2; 9 nucleotides agree with TRBD2. CDR3 in DNA: TGTGCCAGCAGCTCCCGGCCAAGGGCTAGCGGGAAGGACACCGGGGAGCTGTTTTTT. It specifies CASSSRPRASGKDTGELFF.